The T cell receptor (beta chain) described here comes from a study of OX40 agonist ivuxolimab in advanced cancers. Some clones are missing from TCRdb's copy, which holds only in-frame ones; the method was immunoSEQ multiplex PCR. The sample lists 25,000 to 30,000 clones, roughly 91% seen once, with 9.4% in the top ten. Findings of the study overall: Partial responders at 0.1-3.0 mg/kg had among the lowest clonal expansion. Doses of 0.1 to 3.0 mg/kg were accompanied by clonal expansion of CD4+ and CD8+ blood T cells by week 6.

On this clone itself: What it binds is unknown.

CDR1 is SEHNR and CDR2 is FQNEAQ in the germline V gene (reference sequence). The V and J ends lost 5 bases and 1 base, in that order; junction bases with no gene match: 8. The CDR3 has 16 residues. The clonotype comes from an adult with an advanced solid tumor such as melanoma, head and neck, liver or kidney cancer. The V and J genes are TRBV7-9 and TRBJ2-5, with 9 bases aligning to TRBD2. The sequencing here drew on CD4+ or CD8+ T cells sorted from blood, taken in a trial of the OX40 agonist ivuxolimab. The CDR3 loop reads CASSPLAGETQETQYF. In nucleotides, the CDR3 is TGTGCCAGCAGCCCTTTAGCGGGAGAAACCCAAGAGACCCAGTACTTC.